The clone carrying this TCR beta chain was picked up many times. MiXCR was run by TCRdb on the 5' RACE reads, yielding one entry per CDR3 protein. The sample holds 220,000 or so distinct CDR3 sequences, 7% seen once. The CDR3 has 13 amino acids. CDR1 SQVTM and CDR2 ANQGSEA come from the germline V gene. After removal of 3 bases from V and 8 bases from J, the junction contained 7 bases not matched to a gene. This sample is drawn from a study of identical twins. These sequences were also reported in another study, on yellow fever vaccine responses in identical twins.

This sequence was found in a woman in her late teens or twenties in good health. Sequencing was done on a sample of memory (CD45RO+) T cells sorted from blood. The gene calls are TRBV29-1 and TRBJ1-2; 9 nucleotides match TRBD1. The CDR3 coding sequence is TGCAGCGTTGAGAGGGACAGGGAGCGAGGCTACACCTTC. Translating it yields CSVERDRERGYTF. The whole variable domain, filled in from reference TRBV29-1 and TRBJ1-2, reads SAVISQKPSRDICQRGTSLTIQCQVDSQVTMMFWYRQQPGQSLTLIATANQGSEATYESGFVIDKFPISRPNLTFSTLTVSNMSPEDSSIYLCSVERDRERGYTFGSGTRLTVV.